This T cell receptor beta chain was identified in a study of cytotoxic CD8 clonotypes in ibrutinib-treated CLL. Study overall: The patients, roughly ten relapsed/refractory and around 15 treatment-naive, included roughly 17 who were IGHV unmutated. The study's findings and limits: Samples were collected at differing times from sustained-remission and progressing patients.

Clones were sequenced by immunoSEQ multiplex PCR, and TCRdb holds only the in-frame ones, with some missing. The sample includes some 290,000 clones, about 77% of them seen just once. Worth noting for this clone: Its cognate antigen is unknown.

After removal of 1 base from V and 4 bases from J, the junction contained 5 bases not matched to a gene. The CDR3 loop spans 16 amino acids. Germline assignment: CDR1 SGHRS and CDR2 YFSETQ. This specimen was PBMCs, taken before ibrutinib treatment. This sequence joins TRBV5-1 and TRBJ2-7, with TRBD2 identical over 13 bases. This receptor was taken from a human donor with chronic lymphocytic leukemia. The DNA for the CDR3 is TGCGCCAGCAGCTTGCAGGGGACTAGCGGGATTTACGAGCAGTACTTC. Protein product: CASSLQGTSGIYEQYF.